The clone carrying this T cell receptor (beta chain) has at least ten counts. The target antigen is unknown. Individual cDNA molecules received unique molecular identifiers during library preparation. TCRdb reanalysed the 5' RACE reads using MiXCR and keeps one entry per CDR3 protein. This table has about 56,000 distinct CDR3 sequences, 10% to 13% appearing once. The data belong to a study of early T cells in non-severe SARS-CoV-2 infection. Study in general: With bulk RNA from unsorted whole blood as input, sequencing yielded unpaired chains. Whole-study findings and limits: Matching against VDJdb likely underestimated virus-specific expansions, favoring anti-spike CD8.

With 5 bases clipped from V and 0 bases from J, the junction kept 8 bases outside the gene matches. This CDR3 is 16 amino acids long. Germline-derived CDR1 and CDR2 are SEHNR and FQNEAQ (reference sequence). The sample taken for sequencing was whole blood. This sequence joins TRBV7-9 and TRBJ1-1, with 8 positions matching TRBD1. The source is an adult who was a healthcare worker with PCR-confirmed SARS-CoV-2 infection or an uninfected control (not recorded which). Here the CDR3 reads CASSIWTGYLNTEAFF. CDR3 nucleotides: TGTGCCAGCAGCATCTGGACAGGGTACCTGAACACTGAAGCTTTCTTT.